This paragraph covers one TCR beta chain sequence. Original processing notes: Amplification of reference gene primers provided the estimated nucleated cell counts. Assay: immunoSEQ multiplex PCR; the TCRdb copy retains only in-frame clones and omits some. That table furnishes V, J and clone size, whereas the DNA furnished D and trimming. The sample consists of 360,000 or so clones, around 83% of them appearing once. V trimming: 6 bases; J trimming: 14 bases; junction bases outside the gene matches: 9. The CDR3 has 12 amino acids. The data derive from a study of blood T cell repertoires in COVID-19. Enrollees, about 18 to 95 years old, lived in 24 US areas. Participants were placed into cohorts based on the clinical history they reported.

The receptor was derived from a woman aged 50 to 60 who had recovered from COVID-19. The chain recombines TRBV12-3 or TRBV12-4 with TRBJ2-1, with 8 bases lining up with TRBD2. Material for sequencing was PBMCs or T cells enriched from blood (not recorded which). The CDR3 bases are TGTGCCAGCAGCCCCCTGGCGGGGGGAGAGTTCTTC. The encoded protein is CASSPLAGGEFF.